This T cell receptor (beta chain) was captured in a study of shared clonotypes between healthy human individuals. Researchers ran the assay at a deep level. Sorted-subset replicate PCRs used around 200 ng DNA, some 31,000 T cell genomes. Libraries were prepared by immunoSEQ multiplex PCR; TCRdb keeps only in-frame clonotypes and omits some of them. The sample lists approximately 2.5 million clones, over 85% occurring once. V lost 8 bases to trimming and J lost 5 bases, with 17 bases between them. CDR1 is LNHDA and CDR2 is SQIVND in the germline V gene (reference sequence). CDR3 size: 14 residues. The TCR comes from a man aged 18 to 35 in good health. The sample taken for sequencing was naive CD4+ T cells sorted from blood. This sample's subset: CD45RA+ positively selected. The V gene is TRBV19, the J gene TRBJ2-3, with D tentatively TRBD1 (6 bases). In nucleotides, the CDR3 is TGTGCCAGTCGTGACAGGTCGGGGATAGATACGCAGTATTTT. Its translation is CASRDRSGIDTQYF.